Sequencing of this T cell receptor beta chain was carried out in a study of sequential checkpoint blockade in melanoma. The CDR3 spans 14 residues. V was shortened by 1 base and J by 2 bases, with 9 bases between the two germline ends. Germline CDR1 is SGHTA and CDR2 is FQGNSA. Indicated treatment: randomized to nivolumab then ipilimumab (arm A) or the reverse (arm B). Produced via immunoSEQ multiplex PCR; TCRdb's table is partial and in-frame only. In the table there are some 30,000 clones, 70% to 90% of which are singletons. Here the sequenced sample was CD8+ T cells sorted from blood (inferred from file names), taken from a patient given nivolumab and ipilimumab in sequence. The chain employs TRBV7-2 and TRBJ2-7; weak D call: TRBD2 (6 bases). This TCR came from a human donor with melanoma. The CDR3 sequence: CASSLVEGTYEQYF. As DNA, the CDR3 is TGTGCCAGCAGCTTAGTGGAGGGGACCTACGAGCAGTACTTC.